Below are 19 T cell receptor beta chains sequenced from a single sample in a study of identical twins. One entry per CDR3 protein, called by TCRdb with MiXCR from the 5' RACE reads. This table has 500,000 to 650,000 distinct CDR3 sequences, around 22% appearing once. These same data were also listed under a study on yellow fever vaccine responses in identical twins.

The specimen was CD4+ T cells sorted from blood. Source of these receptors: a woman aged 18-29 years in good health.

There are a few counts of this clonotype. The rearrangement joins TRBV2 to TRBJ2-3; 7 bases are shared with TRBD1. The CDR3 runs 15 residues. The V segment lost 6 bases and the J segment 2 bases; nucleotides outside the gene matches: 8. Germline V CDR1 and CDR2: SNHLY, FYNNEI. CDR3 loop: CASSRQGWDTDTQYF. The CDR3 region has the DNA TGTGCCAGCAGCCGACAGGGATGGGACACAGATACGCAGTATTTT.

This clonotype was found a few times. This CDR3 reads CASSLGTSQVQDTQYF. The CDR3 nucleotides read TGTGCCAGCAGCTTGGGGACTAGCCAAGTTCAAGATACGCAGTATTTT. The chain employs TRBV5-6 and TRBJ2-3, with 8 bases matching TRBD2. Germline lookup yields CDR1 SGHDT and CDR2 YYEEEE. Trimming took 0 bases from V and 5 from J; bases not matched to a gene: 8. The CDR3 runs to 16 residues. Using reference TRBV5-6 and TRBJ2-3 for the parts outside the CDR3, the full variable domain is DAGVTQSPTHLIKTRGQQVTLRCSPKSGHDTVSWYQQALGQGPQFIFQYYEEEERQRGNFPDRFSGHQFPNYSSELNVNALLLGDSALYLCASSLGTSQVQDTQYFGPGTRLTVL.

The chain joins TRBV12-3 or TRBV12-4 to TRBJ2-4; 8 nucleotides match TRBD2. The CDR3 loop spans 15 amino acids. J lost 4 bases, V lost 6 bases, and 8 bases had no gene match. The CDR3, as DNA: TGTGCCAGCAGCTCCGGGGGGGGAATAAAAAACATTCAGTACTTC. Translation: CASSSGGGIKNIQYF.

V usage is TRBV21-1 and J usage is TRBJ2-2; the DNA was not used to check the table's D call, TRBD1. TRBV21-1 is a known pseudogene. This CDR3 comprises 17 residues. DNA of the CDR3: TGTGCCAGCAGCAAGGGTGCCGGGACAGGGTCTGGCGGGGAGCTGTTTTTT. Translation gives CASSKGAGTGSGGELFF.

This clonotype was seen only a few times. This chain uses TRBV5-1 with TRBJ2-3; D unclear. V was pared by 0 bases and J by 5 bases, with 13 bases between. Germline assignment: CDR1 SGHRS and CDR2 YFSETQ. This CDR3 is built from 15 residues. CDR3 in amino acids: CASSLGQASRDTQYF. The CDR3 nucleotides read TGCGCCAGCAGCTTGGGGCAGGCAAGCCGAGATACGCAGTATTTT.

V and J are TRBV12-3 or TRBV12-4 and TRBJ1-1; perhaps TRBD1 as D (5 bases). The CDR3 covers 14 residues. V lost 0 bases and J 6 bases, leaving 11 bases between the germline ends. The CDR3 loop is CASSLASGMPEAFF. As DNA, the CDR3 is TGTGCCAGCAGTTTAGCCTCAGGGATGCCTGAAGCTTTCTTT.

The V call is TRBV28, the J call TRBJ2-1, with no clear D. The CDR3 spans 11 residues. Trimming took 6 bases from V and 8 from J, leaving 8 bases between them. CDR1 is MDHEN, CDR2 SYDVKM, per germline. The CDR3 loop reads CASSTRDEQFF. The CDR3 bases are TGTGCCAGCAGCACTCGCGATGAGCAGTTCTTC.

This clonotype appeared a few times. This chain links TRBV29-1 with TRBJ2-3; D is unclear. This CDR3 is built from 12 residues. The germline V and J ends were trimmed by 2 bases and 10 bases, with 13 bases remaining between them. The V gene's germline CDR1 is SQVTM and CDR2 ANQGSEA. CDR3 bases: TGCAGCGTTGAAAGACTCTTCGGCGCGCAGTATTTT. Its protein product is CSVERLFGAQYF.

In its sample, this clonotype was seen a few times. The rearrangement uses TRBV15 and TRBJ1-4, with no clear D. CDR3 length: 15 residues. Per the germline V gene, CDR1 is LNHNV and CDR2 is YYDKDF (reference sequence). V dropped 7 bases and J dropped 2 bases, with 14 bases sitting between them. The CDR3 reads CATNQRVATNEKLFF. The DNA of the CDR3 is TGTGCCACCAACCAGCGGGTGGCGACTAATGAAAAACTGTTTTTT.

V usage is TRBV20-1 and J usage is TRBJ2-1; TRBD2 agrees at 7 bases. Per the germline V gene, CDR1 is DFQATT and CDR2 is SNEGSKA (reference sequence). The CDR3 loop spans 13 amino acids. V was clipped by 6 bases and J by 12 bases; unmatched bases: 14. CDR3 DNA: TGCAGTGCGCCGGGACTAACGGGGAGTAGGCAGTTCTTC. Translating it yields CSAPGLTGSRQFF.

This clonotype appeared many times. The chain uses TRBV12-3 or TRBV12-4 and TRBJ2-3; no reliable D call. The CDR3 length is 11 residues. Trimming took off 7 bases at V and 2 bases at J, with 4 bases between the two ends. The CDR3 region has the DNA TGTGCCAGCACCCTCACAGATACGCAGTATTTT. Its translation: CASTLTDTQYF.

A few counts support this clonotype. The chain employs TRBV2 and TRBJ1-4; weak D call: TRBD1 (5 bases). Trimming took 3 bases from V and 0 from J, leaving 11 bases between them. Germline V gene sequence: CDR1 SNHLY, CDR2 FYNNEI. The CDR3 consists of 16 residues. For the CDR3, the DNA is TGTGCCAGCAGTGACGGACCAGGGACAACTAATGAAAAACTGTTTTTT. Its protein product is CASSDGPGTTNEKLFF. The variable domain in full, with the rest retrieved from reference TRBV2 and TRBJ1-4, is EPEVTQTPSHQVTQMGQEVILRCVPISNHLYFYWYRQILGQKVEFLVSFYNNEISEKSEIFDDQFSVERPDGSNFTLKIRSTKLEDSAMYFCASSDGPGTTNEKLFFGSGTQLSVL.

This clonotype was seen a few times. The genes are TRBV11-1 and TRBJ1-2; TRBD1 might be the D (5 bases). V lost 3 bases, J lost 7 bases, and 27 bases lay in between. Germline assignment: CDR1 SGHAT and CDR2 FQDESV (reference sequence). The CDR3 covers 18 residues. In DNA, the CDR3 is TGTGCCAGCAGCTTCCCCACCGTAGTCCGGGACTCCACCGGTGGCTACACCTTC. Protein: CASSFPTVVRDSTGGYTF.

This clonotype was seen a handful of times. The CDR3 reads CASSLVAAAGGPYTGELFF. CDR3 sequence (DNA): TGTGCCAGCAGCTTAGTCGCTGCGGCGGGAGGGCCCTACACCGGGGAGCTGTTTTTT. This chain connects TRBV7-8 to TRBJ2-2; 9 bases fit TRBD2. The CDR3 loop spans 19 amino acids. Germline CDR1 reads SGHVS; CDR2 reads FQNEAQ. V shed 1 base and J 3 bases; nucleotides not matched to a gene: 12.

This CDR3 reads CASSFSPGWDTEAFF. CDR3 bases: TGCGCCAGCAGCTTCTCCCCGGGTTGGGACACTGAAGCTTTCTTT. The chain carries TRBV5-1 and TRBJ1-1; D uncertain. The CDR3 runs to 15 residues. V dropped 2 bases and J dropped 3 bases, with 14 bases sitting between them. The germline gives CDR1 SGHRS, CDR2 YFSETQ.

V is TRBV28 and J is TRBJ2-4; no clear D gene. Germline assignment: CDR1 MDHEN and CDR2 SYDVKM. Trimming removed 8 bases from V and 6 bases from J, with 17 bases in between. The CDR3 sequence is 14 residues long. Here the CDR3 reads CASGEILGGNIQYF. DNA of the CDR3: TGTGCCAGCGGGGAAATCCTCGGTGGAAACATTCAGTACTTC.

V gene TRBV27 combines with J gene TRBJ2-7, with D maybe TRBD1 (5 bases). The length of the CDR3 is 15 residues. The germline V and J ends were trimmed by 2 bases and 6 bases, with 17 bases remaining between them. CDR1 is MNHEY and CDR2 is SMNVEV in the germline V gene (reference sequence). The CDR3 bases are TGTGCCAGCAGTTTAAGCAGGGCCCCCAAAGCCGAGCAGTACTTC. This encodes CASSLSRAPKAEQYF.

The V call is TRBV10-3, the J call TRBJ2-2, with 7 bases matching TRBD2. Trimming took 2 bases from V and 4 from J; bases not matched to a gene: 4. The CDR3 length is 15 residues. The V gene's germline CDR1 is ENHRY and CDR2 SYGVKD. The CDR3 DNA reads as TGTGCCATCAGTGAGACTAGCGCGATCACCGGGGAGCTGTTTTTT. It translates to CAISETSAITGELFF.

This clonotype was picked up a small number of times. The V and J genes are TRBV12-3 or TRBV12-4 and TRBJ2-1, with 9 bases aligning to TRBD2. Germline trimming cut 8 bases from V and 5 bases from J; bases unmatched to any gene: 10. The CDR3 contains 15 residues. CDR3: CASGKHSGSHNEQFF. CDR3 in DNA: TGTGCCAGCGGGAAGCATAGCGGGAGTCACAATGAGCAGTTCTTC.